These 7 T cell receptor beta chains share one sample of origin, sequenced in a study of blood T cell repertoires in COVID-19. Produced via immunoSEQ multiplex PCR; TCRdb's table is partial and in-frame only. This sample has under 300,000 clones, with around 80% found just once. Sequenced material: peripheral blood. These receptors all come from a middle-aged woman with active or convalescent COVID-19.

The CDR3 DNA reads TGTGCCAGCAGCTTAGGAGGGAACACCGGGGAGCTGTTTTTT. It encodes CASSLGGNTGELFF. The V gene is TRBV7-9, the J gene TRBJ2-2; no definite D call. CDR1 is SEHNR, CDR2 FQNEAQ, per germline (reference sequence). The CDR3 is 14 residues long. The V gene lost 1 base and the J gene lost 1 base, with 4 bases spanning the gap.

This chain uses TRBV2 with TRBJ1-5, with 9 bases that match TRBD1. CDR3 length: 16 residues. The V gene's germline CDR1 is SNHLY and CDR2 FYNNEI. V was pared by 5 bases and J by 3 bases, with 8 bases of the junction left unmatched. CDR3 coding DNA: TGTGCCAGCAGTTTCGGGACAGGGAGCTCCAATCAGCCCCAGCATTTT. This encodes CASSFGTGSSNQPQHF.

This clone was picked up a small number of times. The CDR3 DNA follows: TGTGCCATCAAGCGGGGGCTGAACACTGAAGCTTTCTTT. Its protein product is CAIKRGLNTEAFF. The chain is built from TRBV10-3 and TRBJ1-1, with D maybe TRBD1 (6 bases). This CDR3 is built from 13 residues. V dropped 7 bases and J dropped 0 bases, with 9 bases sitting between them. Looked up from germline, CDR1 is ENHRY and CDR2 is SYGVKD.

CDR3 nucleotides: TGTGCCAGCAGTTACAAGGGGCGCTCGAATGGCTACACCTTC. Encoded protein: CASSYKGRSNGYTF. The V gene is TRBV28, the J gene TRBJ1-2, with a tentative D call TRBD1 (5 bases). Germline CDR1 reads MDHEN; CDR2 reads SYDVKM. V was shortened by 4 bases and J by 6 bases, with 15 bases between the two germline ends. The CDR3 length is 14 residues.

This sequence joins TRBV10-3 and TRBJ1-1; D not resolved. V was trimmed by 0 bases and J by 1 base, leaving 9 bases between them. In germline, CDR1 is ENHRY, CDR2 SYGVKD. The CDR3 sequence is 15 residues long. This chain's CDR3 is CAISESGSGNTEAFF. In nucleotides, the CDR3 is TGTGCCATCAGTGAGTCTGGGTCGGGGAACACTGAAGCTTTCTTT.

The V and J genes are TRBV12-3 or TRBV12-4 and TRBJ2-1; D unresolved. The CDR3 is 12 amino acids. V lost 6 bases and J 5 bases, leaving 8 bases between the germline ends. The CDR3 nucleotides read TGTGCCAGCAGACCCACGGACAATGAGCAGTTCTTC. Protein: CASRPTDNEQFF.

The chain has TRBV6-5 and TRBJ1-4; D not resolved. V was cut by 7 bases and J by 11 bases, with 11 bases left in between. This CDR3 contains 11 residues. In germline, CDR1 is MNHEY, CDR2 SVGAGI. The CDR3 here is CASTEEAKLFF. The CDR3 DNA sequence: TGTGCCAGCACCGAGGAGGCGAAACTGTTTTTT.